The 32 T cell receptor beta chains below come from one sample, sequenced in a study of T-cell memory formation after mild COVID-19. In TCRdb, the 5' RACE reads were re-called with MiXCR into one record per CDR3 protein. This sample has tens of thousands of distinct CDR3 sequences, with approximately 10% found just once. The sample taken for sequencing was PBMCs or a T cell subset sorted from them (not recorded which). All receptors derive from a man aged 18 to 29 who had mild COVID-19 (a few samples of this study predate the infection). Cell type and time point are not known.

This clonotype came up many times. The CDR3 spells CSAQPDPPSGSYEQYF. The CDR3 nucleotides read TGCAGTGCTCAACCTGACCCCCCTTCAGGCTCCTACGAGCAGTACTTC. The chain combines TRBV20-1 with TRBJ2-7; D is ambiguous. CDR3 length: 16 amino acids. Per the germline V gene, CDR1 is DFQATT and CDR2 is SNEGSKA (reference sequence). V lost 5 bases and J lost 0, with 20 bases in between.

At least ten counts were recorded for this clonotype. The chain employs TRBV4-3 and TRBJ1-5; the D is unclear. The length of the CDR3 is 12 residues. Trimming removed 0 bases from V and 6 bases from J, with 3 bases in between. CDR1 and CDR2 from the germline V gene are LGHNA and YSLEER. The CDR3 spells CASSQEGQPQHF. The CDR3 DNA reads TGCGCCAGCAGCCAAGAGGGTCAGCCCCAGCATTTT.

This clonotype was detected many times. The rearrangement links TRBV6-4 to TRBJ2-2; tentatively, D is TRBD1 or TRBD2 (5 bases each). Looked up from germline, CDR1 is MRHNA and CDR2 is SNTAGT. The CDR3 has 14 residues. V was shortened by 0 bases and J by 5 bases, with 7 bases between the two germline ends. The CDR3 DNA is TGTGCCAGCAGTGACTCGGGGGATACCGGGGAGCTGTTTTTT. Translated: CASSDSGDTGELFF.

This clonotype was found a few times. A much larger clonotype is one base distant, so this may be a read error. This rearrangement joins TRBV5-1 to TRBJ2-2; 9 bases map to TRBD2. The ends lost 4 bases at V and 7 bases at J; junction bases unmatched: 11. The length of the CDR3 is 16 residues. Germline V lookup: CDR1 SGHRS, CDR2 YFSETQ. This chain's CDR3 is CASSVVAGVTNGELFF. The CDR3 bases are TGCGCCAGCAGCGTCGTAGCGGGGGTCACCAACGGGGAGCTGTTTTTT. Together with reference TRBV5-1 and TRBJ2-2, the CDR3 gives the full variable domain: KAGVTQTPRYLIKTRGQQVTLSCSPISGHRSVSWYQQTPGQGLQFLFEYFSETQRNKGNFPGRFSGRQFSNSRSEMNVSTLELGDSALYLCASSVVAGVTNGELFFGEGSRLTVL.

This rearrangement joins TRBV7-2 to TRBJ1-4; unclear D gene. V dropped 5 bases and J dropped 4 bases, with 8 bases sitting between them. The CDR3 is 13 residues long. Germline V lookup: CDR1 SGHTA, CDR2 FQGNSA. CDR3 DNA sequence: TGTGCCAGCAGCCTACAGATTAATGAAAAACTGTTTTTT. Protein product: CASSLQINEKLFF.

Many counts were recorded for this clonotype. The gene calls are TRBV10-3 and TRBJ2-1, with D unclear. CDR3 length equals 12 residues. Germline CDR1 is ENHRY and CDR2 is SYGVKD. V lost 0 bases and J 8 bases, leaving 5 bases between the germline ends. The CDR3 DNA follows: TGTGCCATCAGTGAGTCGATTTATGAGCAGTTCTTC. This sequence encodes CAISESIYEQFF.

CDR3 sequence (DNA): TGTGCCAGCAGTTACGCGAACACCGGGGAGCTGTTTTTT. Encoded protein: CASSYANTGELFF. The genes are TRBV6-5 and TRBJ2-2; no clear D gene. Trimming pared 2 bases from V and 0 bases from J, leaving 1 base between. Germline CDR1 reads MNHEY; CDR2 reads SVGAGI. This CDR3 is built from 13 residues.

This clonotype was counted many times. The gene calls are TRBV9 and TRBJ1-2, with D unclear. CDR3 length equals 11 residues. The germline V gene encodes CDR1 SGDLS and CDR2 YYNGEE. Trimming took off 4 bases at V and 3 bases at J, with 4 bases between the two ends. The CDR3 here is CASSYHYGYTF. The CDR3 nucleotides are TGTGCCAGCAGCTATCACTATGGCTACACCTTC.

Points on this clonotype: The junction shows a germline mismatch at one end, possibly a read error. V is TRBV4-2 and J is TRBJ1-4; D might be TRBD1 (5 bases). This CDR3 spans 12 amino acids. The V gene's germline CDR1 is LGHNA and CDR2 YNFKEQ. In nucleotides, the CDR3 is TGTGCCAGCTGCCAGGGAGGTGAAAAACTGTTTTTT. Amino acids: CASCQGGEKLFF.

In this sample, this clonotype turned up many times. J is TRBJ2-5 and V is TRBV4-1, with TRBD1 as a possible D gene (6 bases). This CDR3 region has 17 residues. V lost 1 base and J lost 5, with 20 bases in between. The germline V gene has CDR1 MGHRA and CDR2 YSYEKL. The CDR3, as DNA: TGCGCCAGCAGCCAAGGGGGGCGCAGGGTTCGAGGGGAGACCCAGTACTTC. Translated: CASSQGGRRVRGETQYF.

This clonotype was recorded many times. The rearrangement links TRBV7-3 to TRBJ2-1; D unresolved. The CDR3 is made up of 16 amino acids. CDR1 is SGHTA, CDR2 FQGTGA, per germline. Trimming took off 5 bases at V and 0 bases at J, with 14 bases between the two ends. CDR3 region: CASSPEKGGSYNEQFF. The CDR3 DNA follows: TGTGCCAGCAGCCCTGAAAAGGGTGGCTCCTACAATGAGCAGTTCTTC.

This clonotype was observed many times. This rearrangement joins TRBV18 to TRBJ2-7; no firm D call. Germline V lookup: CDR1 KGHSH, CDR2 LQKENI. The CDR3 has 13 residues. V gave up 0 bases and J gave up 4 bases, with 7 bases separating them. CDR3 DNA: TGTGCCAGCTCACCACCGGACGGTTACGAGCAGTACGTC. Its translation is CASSPPDGYEQYV.

This clonotype was recorded at least ten times. The chain links TRBV18 to TRBJ2-7; possible D gene TRBD1, 6 bases. The V gene's germline CDR1 is KGHSH and CDR2 LQKENI. The V end lost 3 bases, the J end lost 6 bases, and 18 bases lay between the germline ends. The CDR3 totals 15 residues. The CDR3 DNA follows: TGTGCCAGCTCACCCGCAAACAGGGATTTTGGCGAGCAGTACGTC. This translates into CASSPANRDFGEQYV.

This clonotype was found many times. The rearrangement links TRBV7-9 to TRBJ2-3; TRBD2 matches at 10 bases. This CDR3 is 16 amino acids long. With 5 bases clipped from V and 4 bases from J, the junction kept 9 bases outside the gene matches. The germline CDR1 and CDR2 sequences are SEHNR and FQNEAQ (reference sequence). CDR3 in amino acids: CASSPWVAGGPDTQYF. CDR3 nucleotides: TGTGCCAGCAGCCCATGGGTAGCGGGGGGTCCAGATACGCAGTATTTT.

Ten or more counts support this clonotype. The chain is built from TRBV12-3 or TRBV12-4 and TRBJ2-1; D is ambiguous. The ends were cut back, 7 bases at V and 4 bases at J, with 11 bases in the middle. The CDR3 has 13 amino acids. CDR3 nucleotides: TGTGCCAGCAATCAAGGCGCTTACAATGAGCAGTTCTTC. As protein: CASNQGAYNEQFF.

This clonotype appeared many times. The chain employs TRBV15 and TRBJ2-7; D gene unclear. Per germline, CDR1 LNHNV and CDR2 YYDKDF (reference sequence). V lost 0 bases and J 5 bases, leaving 8 bases between the germline ends. The CDR3 has 13 amino acids. CDR3 DNA: TGTGCCACCAGCAGAGATCCGGTGCACGAGCAGTACTTC. This codes for CATSRDPVHEQYF.

The chain carries TRBV2 and TRBJ2-1, with a tentative D call TRBD1 (6 bases). Germline CDR1 SNHLY, CDR2 FYNNEI. The CDR3 totals 13 residues. The V gene lost 11 bases and the J gene lost 6 bases, with 17 bases spanning the gap. This CDR3 reads CAGKQGGLNEQFF. Written as DNA, the CDR3 is TGTGCCGGCAAACAGGGTGGGCTCAATGAGCAGTTCTTC.

This clonotype was counted ten times or more. The V call is TRBV7-9, the J call TRBJ2-7, with 9 bases that match TRBD1. V lost 5 bases, J lost 5 bases, and 1 base stayed unmatched. Per germline, CDR1 SEHNR and CDR2 FQNEAQ (reference sequence). This CDR3 has 12 residues. The CDR3 DNA reads as TGTGCCAGCAGCCGGACAGGGGACGAGCAGTACTTC. It yields the protein CASSRTGDEQYF.

This clonotype was observed at least ten times. The V call is TRBV4-2, the J call TRBJ2-4; TRBD1 matches at 9 bases. Looked up from germline, CDR1 is LGHNA and CDR2 is YNFKEQ. There are 14 residues in the CDR3. The V segment lost 1 base and the J segment 6 bases; nucleotides outside the gene matches: 1. CDR3 amino acids: CASSQAGQGNIQYF. In nucleotides, the CDR3 is TGTGCCAGCAGCCAAGCGGGACAGGGAAACATTCAGTACTTC.

This clonotype was observed at least ten times. The CDR3 is CASSLSTFREGDYEQYF. In nucleotides, the CDR3 is TGTGCCAGCAGTTTATCAACCTTCAGGGAGGGGGACTACGAGCAGTACTTC. V and J are TRBV27 and TRBJ2-7, with a weak D call TRBD2 (7 bases). The CDR3 has 17 residues. Germline V gives CDR1 MNHEY, CDR2 SMNVEV (reference sequence). V gave up 0 bases and J gave up 3 bases, with 18 bases separating them.

This chain links TRBV5-1 with TRBJ1-6, with a weak D call TRBD1 (6 bases). CDR1 SGHRS and CDR2 YFSETQ come from the germline V gene. Trimming stripped 4 bases from V and 10 bases from J, with 18 bases between. This CDR3 spans 15 amino acids. Here the CDR3 reads CASSPQGLGQSPLHF. The CDR3 nucleotides are TGCGCCAGCAGCCCACAGGGCCTGGGACAATCACCCCTCCACTTT.

This clonotype has at least ten counts. The chain couples TRBV5-1 to TRBJ2-1; 9 nucleotides line up with TRBD1. Germline V lookup: CDR1 SGHRS, CDR2 YFSETQ. This CDR3 is built from 15 residues. The ends lost 3 bases at V and 6 bases at J; junction bases unmatched: 7. For the CDR3, the DNA is TGCGCCAGCAGCTCCCCGGGACAGGGAGGCAATGAGCAGTTCTTC. Its translation: CASSSPGQGGNEQFF.

This chain connects TRBV30 to TRBJ2-7; 9 bases align to TRBD1. Per the germline V gene, CDR1 is GTSNPN and CDR2 is SVGIG (reference sequence). The ends lost 5 bases at V and 2 bases at J; junction bases unmatched: 1. This CDR3 spans 12 amino acids. The CDR3 reads CAWGTGTYEQYF. For the CDR3, the DNA is TGTGCCTGGGGGACAGGGACCTACGAGCAGTACTTC.

This clonotype has ten or more counts. V usage is TRBV9 and J usage is TRBJ2-1; 9 nucleotides agree with TRBD1. CDR1 and CDR2 from the germline V gene are SGDLS and YYNGEE. The CDR3 length is 17 residues. The V gene end was trimmed by 0 bases and the J gene end by 1 base; junction bases not matched to a gene: 5. The CDR3 here is CASSVGTGARSYNEQFF. The CDR3 DNA is TGTGCCAGCAGCGTAGGGACAGGGGCGAGGTCCTACAATGAGCAGTTCTTC.

Ten or more counts support this clonotype. The chain couples TRBV4-1 to TRBJ1-5; D possibly corresponds to TRBD1 (5 bases). Germline CDR1 MGHRA, CDR2 YSYEKL. V lost 0 bases, J lost 4 bases, and 10 bases lay in between. The CDR3 contains 15 residues. The chain's CDR3 is CASSQDLGTNQPQHF. CDR3 bases: TGCGCCAGCAGCCAAGATCTGGGGACTAATCAGCCCCAGCATTTT.

This clonotype was detected many times. The rearrangement links TRBV18 to TRBJ2-1; 9 bases agree with TRBD1. J gave up 9 bases and V 0 bases, and 12 bases lay outside the gene matches. Germline loops: CDR1 KGHSH, CDR2 LQKENI. The CDR3 length is 17 residues. CDR3 protein: CASSPPLGTGILGEQFF. As DNA, the CDR3 is TGTGCCAGCTCACCACCGTTGGGGACAGGGATCCTCGGTGAGCAGTTCTTC.

This clonotype was recorded many times. The V call is TRBV27, the J call TRBJ2-1; TRBD2 matches 11 bases. J gave up 7 bases and V 8 bases, and 7 bases lay outside the gene matches. This CDR3 is 14 amino acids long. Per the germline V gene, CDR1 is MNHEY and CDR2 is SMNVEV (reference sequence). The CDR3 here is CASSGTSGRNEQFF. CDR3 coding DNA: TGTGCCAGCTCCGGGACTAGCGGAAGGAATGAGCAGTTCTTC.

The V and J genes are TRBV2 and TRBJ2-1; 10 nucleotides agree with TRBD2. V was clipped by 0 bases and J by 7 bases; unmatched bases: 3. There are 15 residues in the CDR3. CDR1 is SNHLY and CDR2 is FYNNEI in the germline V gene. CDR3 amino acids: CASSEAGLAANEQFF. For the CDR3, the DNA is TGTGCCAGCAGTGAAGCAGGACTAGCGGCTAATGAGCAGTTCTTC.

A word on this clonotype: Possible read error: a much larger clone is one base away. J is TRBJ1-6 and V is TRBV6-2 or TRBV6-3; 9 bases match TRBD1. The CDR3 is 14 residues long. The germline V gene encodes CDR1 MNHEY and CDR2 SVGEGT. CDR3 protein: CASRLDRGRSPIHF. CDR3 nucleotide sequence: TGTGCCAGCAGACTGGACAGGGGACGCTCACCCATCCACTTT.

At least ten counts were recorded for this clonotype. This chain uses TRBV6-5 with TRBJ2-1, with TRBD2 matching over 10 bases. The CDR3 is 16 amino acids. Per the germline V gene, CDR1 is MNHEY and CDR2 is SVGAGI. Germline trimming cut 5 bases from V and 7 bases from J; bases unmatched to any gene: 11. The CDR3, as DNA: TGTGCCAGCAGTAGCGGGGGGGGTATGTTTGTAAATGAGCAGTTCTTC. It is translated as CASSSGGGMFVNEQFF.

This clonotype was recorded many times. This sequence joins TRBV9 and TRBJ2-5, with D possibly matching TRBD1 (5 bases). CDR1 SGDLS and CDR2 YYNGEE come from the germline V gene. Trimming cost V 2 bases and J 2 bases, with 16 bases left between them. The CDR3 has 16 amino acids. As DNA, the CDR3 is TGTGCCAGCAGCGTGTATGGGGCGCATGGGCAAGAGACCCAGTACTTC. Protein sequence: CASSVYGAHGQETQYF.

This clonotype was detected many times. This chain connects TRBV12-3 or TRBV12-4 to TRBJ1-2, with 10 bases identical to TRBD1. Losses at the gene ends were 5 bases for V and 8 bases for J; bases not matched to a gene: 8. The CDR3 totals 14 residues. CDR3 sequence (DNA): TGTGCCAGCAGTCTGACAGGGGGCAGCTGGGGCTACACCTTC. It is translated as CASSLTGGSWGYTF.